This is a list of T cell receptor beta chains from one sample in a study of cytomegalovirus exposure and HLA in healthy donors. Assay used: immunoSEQ multiplex PCR; TCRdb lists only in-frame clones, some missing. The table lists nearly 200,000 clones, with around 0.7% in the top ten. The sample was PBMCs. The origin of the receptors is a boy between 5 and 17 years old in good health and CMV-seronegative. Both conserved end residues are part of each CDR3. The order of the fields is J gene, V gene, D gene, CDR3 protein, CDR3 DNA. The D gene is left open where the match is weak.

J: TRBJ1-3; V: TRBV11-1; D: TRBD1; CDR3: CASSLGRTGYSGNTIYF; DNA: TGTGCCAGCAGCTTAGGCCGGACAGGATATTCCGGAAACACCATATATTTT
J: TRBJ1-4; V: TRBV5-4; D: -; CDR3: CASSLGAVGNEKLFF; DNA: TGTGCCAGCAGCTTAGGGGCGGTGGGTAATGAAAAACTGTTTTTT
J: TRBJ2-7; V: TRBV30; D: TRBD1; CDR3: CAWSVKIGRGSDEQYF; DNA: TGTGCCTGGAGTGTTAAGATCGGCAGGGGGAGTGACGAGCAGTACTTC
J: TRBJ1-3; V: TRBV7-8; D: -; CDR3: CASSLRWGPGNTIYF; DNA: TGTGCCAGCAGCTTAAGGTGGGGCCCCGGAAACACCATATATTTT
J: TRBJ2-1; V: TRBV9; D: TRBD2; CDR3: CASTVGLASYNEQFF; DNA: TGTGCCAGCACTGTTGGACTAGCCTCCTACAATGAGCAGTTCTTC
J: TRBJ1-2; V: TRBV6-6; D: -; CDR3: CASTSDGAGGYTF; DNA: TGTGCCAGCACAAGCGATGGGGCAGGCGGCTACACCTTC
J: TRBJ1-1; V: TRBV5-4; D: -; CDR3: CASSPPPGTEAFF; DNA: TGTGCCAGCAGCCCCCCTCCAGGTACTGAAGCTTTCTTT
J: TRBJ1-1; V: TRBV30; D: TRBD1; CDR3: CAWSRQGQGTEAFF; DNA: TGTGCCTGGAGTAGACAGGGTCAGGGCACTGAAGCTTTCTTT
J: TRBJ1-6; V: TRBV2; D: TRBD1; CDR3: CASRAQGRGNNSPLHF; DNA: TGTGCCAGCAGGGCCCAGGGCAGGGGGAACAATTCACCCCTCCACTTT
J: TRBJ1-1; V: TRBV29-1; D: -; CDR3: CSVAGSAPEAFF; DNA: TGCAGCGTTGCAGGGTCGGCTCCTGAAGCTTTCTTT
J: TRBJ1-2; V: TRBV2; D: -; CDR3: CASREQGGYTF; DNA: TGTGCCAGCCGGGAGCAAGGGGGCTACACCTTC
J: TRBJ2-2; V: TRBV5-1; D: -; CDR3: CASSLDSKPGELFF; DNA: TGCGCCAGCAGCTTGGACAGTAAACCCGGGGAGCTGTTTTTT
J: TRBJ1-2; V: TRBV20-1; D: -; CDR3: CSASRVSGYTF; DNA: TGCAGTGCTTCGCGGGTGTCTGGCTACACCTTC
J: TRBJ2-1; V: TRBV7-2; D: -; CDR3: CASTRAGGADEQFF; DNA: TGTGCCAGCACCCGGGCGGGCGGGGCGGATGAGCAGTTCTTC
J: TRBJ2-1; V: TRBV4-2; D: -; CDR3: CASSQEGRTLQYNEQFF; DNA: TGTGCCAGCAGCCAAGAAGGTAGGACTCTTCAATACAATGAGCAGTTCTTC
J: TRBJ1-5; V: TRBV5-4; D: -; CDR3: CASSLRQHTSNQPQHF; DNA: TGTGCCAGCAGCTTACGACAGCATACTAGCAATCAGCCCCAGCATTTT